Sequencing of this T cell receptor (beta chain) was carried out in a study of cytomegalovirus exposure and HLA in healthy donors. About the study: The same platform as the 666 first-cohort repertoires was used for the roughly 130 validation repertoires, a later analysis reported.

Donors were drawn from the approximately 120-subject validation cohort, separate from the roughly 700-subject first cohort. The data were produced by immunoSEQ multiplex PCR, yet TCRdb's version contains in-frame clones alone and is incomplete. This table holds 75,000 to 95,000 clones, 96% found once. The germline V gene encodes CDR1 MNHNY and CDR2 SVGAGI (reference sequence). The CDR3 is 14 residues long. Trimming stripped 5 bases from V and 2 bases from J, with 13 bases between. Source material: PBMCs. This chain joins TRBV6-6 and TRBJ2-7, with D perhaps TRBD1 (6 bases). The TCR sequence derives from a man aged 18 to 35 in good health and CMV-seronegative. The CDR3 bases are TGTGCCAGCAGTCCCCGGACAGCCACCTACGAGCAGTACTTC. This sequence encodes CASSPRTATYEQYF.